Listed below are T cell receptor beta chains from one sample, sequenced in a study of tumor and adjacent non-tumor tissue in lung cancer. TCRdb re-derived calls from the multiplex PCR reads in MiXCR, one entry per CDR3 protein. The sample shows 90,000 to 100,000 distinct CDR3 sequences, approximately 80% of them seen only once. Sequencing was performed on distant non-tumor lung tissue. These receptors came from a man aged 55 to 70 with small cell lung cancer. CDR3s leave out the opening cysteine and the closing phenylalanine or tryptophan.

ASGAPDSPAGELF TRBJ2-2 TRBV7-3 13
ASSQLGPTGGDYGYT TRBJ1-2 TRBV4-1 15
SVWGLGRGETQY TRBJ2-5 TRBV29-1 12
SVASWGEGKTQY TRBJ2-5 TRBV29-1 12
ASSPPVGTRGVQETQH TRBJ2-5 TRBV11-2 16
ASRFEVAAKNEQF TRBJ2-1 TRBV2 13
ASSLICTYGQY TRBJ2-7 TRBV12-3/TRBV12-4 11
PRSLLGRDHGEKF TRBJ2-1 TRBV11-2 13
SIEEGTIYKQY TRBJ2-7 TRBV29-1 11
ASSISKRNYNKQF TRBJ2-1 TRBV11-2 13
ASSLLTAHSSFNEQF TRBJ2-1 TRBV11-2 15
ASTTSGTGRTGELF TRBJ2-2 TRBV6-2/TRBV6-3 14
AISSGTEHNEQF TRBJ2-1 TRBV12-3/TRBV12-4 12
ASSQVPSRGTEAF TRBJ1-1 TRBV4-1 13
SAPIGGNQPRL TRBJ1-5 TRBV20-1 11
ASNPTGLGGYT TRBJ1-2 TRBV2 11
ASSLVGESTDTQY TRBJ2-3 TRBV5-1 13
VSSQGYESGDTQY TRBJ2-3 TRBV4-1 13
VGCWADTQY TRBJ2-3 TRBV6-8 9
RVESAGTDTQY TRBJ2-3 TRBV29-1 11
ASSQDGGGSQPQH TRBJ1-5 TRBV4-1 13
ASSGQVPSSGGELF TRBJ2-2 TRBV6-1 14
ASSSIDTVETQY TRBJ2-5 TRBV5-1 12
ASSPRTGGLTGEMF TRBJ2-2 TRBV11-2 14
ASSLERTTYNRQF TRBJ2-1 TRBV11-1 13
SVELCRRGTDTQY TRBJ2-3 TRBV29-1 13
SVGQGRVETQY TRBJ2-5 TRBV29-1 11
ASSCAAGGRGWTEVF TRBJ1-1 TRBV6-5 15
TSHRVRPNKQY TRBJ2-7 TRBV6-6 11
ASSQDLMGLSSYNEQF TRBJ2-1 TRBV4-1 16
ASTLAGDGGGELF TRBJ2-2 TRBV4-2 13
GSSLGDRVAKNIQY TRBJ2-4 TRBV5-4 14
SARETSYGQH TRBJ2-7 TRBV29-1 10
ASSSYRGREEHTQY TRBJ2-3 TRBV6-5 14
ASSFSCTGLYEQF TRBJ2-1 TRBV5-4 13
ASSRTVGNTIY TRBJ1-3 TRBV6-1 11
SVRVVRETKY TRBJ2-5 TRBV29-1 10
ASNRDLPTGELF TRBJ2-2 TRBV6-1 12
ASSSLAGAATDTQY TRBJ2-3 TRBV28 14
ASSEYSPDYNSPLH TRBJ1-6 TRBV10-1 14